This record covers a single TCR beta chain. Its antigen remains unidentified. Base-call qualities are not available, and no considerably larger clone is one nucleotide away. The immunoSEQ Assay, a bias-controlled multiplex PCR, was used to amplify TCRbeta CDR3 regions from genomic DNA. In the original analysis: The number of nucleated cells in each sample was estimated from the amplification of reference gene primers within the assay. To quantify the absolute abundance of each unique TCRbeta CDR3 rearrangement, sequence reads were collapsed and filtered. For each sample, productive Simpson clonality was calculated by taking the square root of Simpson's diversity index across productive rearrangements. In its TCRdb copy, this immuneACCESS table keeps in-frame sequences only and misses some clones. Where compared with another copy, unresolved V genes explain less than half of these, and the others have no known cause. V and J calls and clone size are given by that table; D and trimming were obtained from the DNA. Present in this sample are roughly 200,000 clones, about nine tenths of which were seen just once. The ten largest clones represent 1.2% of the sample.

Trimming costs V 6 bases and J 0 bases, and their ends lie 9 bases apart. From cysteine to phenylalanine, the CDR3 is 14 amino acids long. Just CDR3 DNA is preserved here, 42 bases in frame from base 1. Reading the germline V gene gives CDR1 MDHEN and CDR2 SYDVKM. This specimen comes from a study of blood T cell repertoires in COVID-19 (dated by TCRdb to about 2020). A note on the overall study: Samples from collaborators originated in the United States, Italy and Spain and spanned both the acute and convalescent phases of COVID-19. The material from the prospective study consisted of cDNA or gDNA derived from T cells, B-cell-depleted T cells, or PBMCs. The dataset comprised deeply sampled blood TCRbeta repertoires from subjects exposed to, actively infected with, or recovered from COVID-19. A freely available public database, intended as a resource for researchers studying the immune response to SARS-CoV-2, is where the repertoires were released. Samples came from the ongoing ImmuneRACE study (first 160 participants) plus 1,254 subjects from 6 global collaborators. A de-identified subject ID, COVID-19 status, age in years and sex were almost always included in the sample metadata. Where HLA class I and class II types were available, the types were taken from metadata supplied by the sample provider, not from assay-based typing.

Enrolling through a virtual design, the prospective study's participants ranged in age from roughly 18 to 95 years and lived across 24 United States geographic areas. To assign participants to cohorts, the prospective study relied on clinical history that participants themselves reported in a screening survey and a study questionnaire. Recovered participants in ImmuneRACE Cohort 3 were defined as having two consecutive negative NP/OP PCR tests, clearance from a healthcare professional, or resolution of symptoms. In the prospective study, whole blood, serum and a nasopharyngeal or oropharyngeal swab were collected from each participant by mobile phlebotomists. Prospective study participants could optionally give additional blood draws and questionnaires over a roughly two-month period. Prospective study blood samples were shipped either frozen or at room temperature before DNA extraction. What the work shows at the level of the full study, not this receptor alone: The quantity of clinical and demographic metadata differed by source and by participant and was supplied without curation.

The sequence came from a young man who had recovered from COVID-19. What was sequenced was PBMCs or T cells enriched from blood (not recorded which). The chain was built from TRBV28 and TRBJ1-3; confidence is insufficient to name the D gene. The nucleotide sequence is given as TGTGCCAGCAGAACAAGACACTCTGGAAACACCATATATTTT. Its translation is CASRTRHSGNTIYF.